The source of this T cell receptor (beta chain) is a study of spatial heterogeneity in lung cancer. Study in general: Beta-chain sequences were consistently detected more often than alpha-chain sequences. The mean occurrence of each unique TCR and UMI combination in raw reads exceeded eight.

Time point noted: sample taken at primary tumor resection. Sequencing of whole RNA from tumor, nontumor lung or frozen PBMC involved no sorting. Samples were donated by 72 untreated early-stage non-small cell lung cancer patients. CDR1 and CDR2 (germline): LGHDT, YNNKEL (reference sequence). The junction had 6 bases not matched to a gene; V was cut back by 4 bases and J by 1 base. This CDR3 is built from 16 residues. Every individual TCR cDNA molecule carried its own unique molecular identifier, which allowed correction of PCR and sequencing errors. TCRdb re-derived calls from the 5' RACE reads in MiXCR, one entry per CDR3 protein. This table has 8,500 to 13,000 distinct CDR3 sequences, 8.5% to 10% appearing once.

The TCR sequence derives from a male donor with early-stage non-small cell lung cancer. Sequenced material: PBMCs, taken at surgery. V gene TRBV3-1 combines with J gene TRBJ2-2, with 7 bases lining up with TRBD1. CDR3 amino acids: CASSPGDSMNTGELFF. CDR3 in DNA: TGTGCCAGCAGCCCCGGGGACAGCATGAACACCGGGGAGCTGTTTTTT.